One and the same sample provided the 6 T cell receptor beta chains below, sequenced in a study of blood T cell repertoires in COVID-19. The assay was immunoSEQ multiplex PCR, and TCRdb's table has in-frame clones only and misses some. Seen here are 130,000 or so clones, approximately 80% observed once, and the top ten hold almost 8.5%. The specimen was peripheral blood. Receptor source: a woman in her fifties or sixties with active or convalescent COVID-19.

This clone has just a few counts. This chain joins TRBV7-9 and TRBJ2-4; D perhaps matches TRBD2 (6 bases). V was pared by 1 base and J by 1 base, with 8 bases between. CDR1 is SEHNR and CDR2 is FQNEAQ in the germline V gene (reference sequence). The CDR3 loop spans 15 amino acids. This CDR3 is CASSLDGGAKNIQYF. The CDR3 DNA follows: TGTGCCAGCAGCTTAGATGGAGGGGCCAAAAACATTCAGTACTTC. The complete variable domain, with remaining parts taken from reference TRBV7-9 and TRBJ2-4, reads DTGVSQNPRHKITKRGQNVTFRCDPISEHNRLYWYRQTLGQGPEFLTYFQNEAQLEKSRLLSDRFSAERPKGSFSTLEIQRTEQGDSAMYLCASSLDGGAKNIQYFGAGTRLSVL.

V and J are TRBV6-6 and TRBJ1-3, with D unresolved. Germline lookup yields CDR1 MNHNY and CDR2 SVGAGI (reference sequence). With 0 bases removed from V and 0 bases from J, the gap between germline ends came to 9 bases. This CDR3 region has 16 residues. CDR3 bases: TGTGCCAGCAGTTACTCGTTTGGCAGCTCTGGAAACACCATATATTTT. Protein sequence: CASSYSFGSSGNTIYF.

The rearrangement joins TRBV4-1 to TRBJ2-1, with D perhaps TRBD2 (6 bases). This CDR3 contains 14 residues. Trimming cost V 2 bases and J 10 bases, with 15 bases left between them. Germline V gene sequence: CDR1 MGHRA, CDR2 YSYEKL. The CDR3 protein is CASSQRDSTREQFF. CDR3 coding DNA: TGCGCCAGCAGCCAACGGGACTCCACTAGAGAGCAGTTCTTC.

Note on this clone: At one end, the junction sequence differs from germline, possibly due to a read error. J is TRBJ2-2 and V is TRBV29-1, with D maybe TRBD1 (6 bases). The CDR3 runs to 13 residues. The germline gives CDR1 SQVTM, CDR2 ANQGSEA. The CDR3 coding sequence is TGCAGCGTTACACAGGGATCCACCAGGGAGCTGTTTTTT. Translated: CSVTQGSTRELFF.

The genes are TRBV29-1 and TRBJ2-1; a weak D match, TRBD1 (5 bases). CDR3 length equals 13 residues. V lost 4 bases and J lost 5, with 12 bases in between. CDR1 and CDR2 (germline): SQVTM, ANQGSEA. CDR3 loop: CSVAETVHNEQFF. CDR3 nucleotide sequence: TGCAGCGTTGCCGAGACAGTACACAATGAGCAGTTCTTC.

The chain carries TRBV28 and TRBJ1-2, with 7 nucleotides matching TRBD1. The V segment lost 5 bases and the J segment 6 bases; nucleotides outside the gene matches: 18. The CDR3 contains 17 residues. Germline V lookup: CDR1 MDHEN, CDR2 SYDVKM. CDR3 sequence reads: CASSHRALRDSWNGYTF. DNA of the CDR3: TGTGCCAGCAGTCATAGAGCCCTAAGGGACAGTTGGAATGGCTACACCTTC.